The T cell receptor (beta chain) described here comes from a study of graft-versus-host responses after intestinal transplantation. Study background: Grafts that recipients had were multivisceral, liver-intestinal, or isolated intestinal transplants. Every recipient had anti-thymocyte globulin induction and 2 to 4 years of tacrolimus plus steroids.

With respect to this clone: The target antigen is unknown.

Findings of the study overall: An association linked early post-transplant HvG declines with peak circulating GvH clone levels. Detected in recipient marrow were GvH clones, some of which were first observed in ileum or blood.

The data were produced by immunoSEQ multiplex PCR, yet TCRdb's version contains in-frame clones alone and is incomplete. This sample has some 40,000 clones, with 85% to 90% found just once. Material: PBMCs, obtained around 280 days after transplant. The sequence came from a human patient who received an intestinal transplant, so some T cells may come from the graft donor.

Here the CDR3 DNA reads TGTGCCAGCAGCCACACCCGGGACACCGGCTACGAGCAGTACTTC. Translating gives CASSHTRDTGYEQYF. The V gene is TRBV5-5, the J gene TRBJ2-7; the D gene is possibly TRBD1 (6 bases). Germline assignment: CDR1 SGHKS and CDR2 YYEKEE (reference sequence). Deletions cut 4 bases from V and 3 bases from J, with 17 bases between. The CDR3 has 15 residues.